The rows below give T cell receptor beta chains drawn from one sample of a study of T cell responses to AZD1222 COVID-19 vaccine. Profiling relied on immunoSEQ multiplex PCR, and the TCRdb table lists in-frame clones only, not all of them. The repertoire holds roughly 120,000 clones, with 70% to 90% as singletons. Sequencing used peripheral blood, obtained 28 days after the second AZD1222 dose. These receptors were collected from an adult who received the AZD1222 COVID-19 vaccine. Each CDR3 is given with its conserved first and last residue. D genes are given only for firm matches. Clone size, where shown, is once, few, many, or a class for clones that have expanded.

CATSTGGAVPGYTF,TGTGCCACCTCGACAGGGGGCGCGGTCCCGGGCTACACCTTC,TRBJ1-2,14,few,TRBD1,TRBV24-1
CASSLPGVYEQYF,TGCGCCAGCAGCTTGCCGGGGGTCTACGAGCAGTACTTC,TRBJ2-7,13,-,-,TRBV5-1
CAWSVNSGRDTQYF,TGTGCCTGGAGTGTTAATAGCGGGAGGGATACGCAGTATTTT,TRBJ2-3,14,once,TRBD2,TRBV30
CASSQVGVNEQYF,TGTGCCAGCAGCCAAGTGGGGGTCAACGAGCAGTACTTC,TRBJ2-7,13,-,-,TRBV3-1/TRBV3-2
CASSQQGDTGELFF,TGTGCCAGCTCACAACAGGGCGACACCGGGGAGCTGTTTTTT,TRBJ2-2,14,-,-,TRBV18
CASSLRGPNTEAFF,TGTGCCAGCAGTTTACGTGGGCCGAACACTGAAGCTTTCTTT,TRBJ1-1,14,-,-,TRBV27
CASSRGTTGELFF,TGCGCCAGCAGCCGGGGGACCACCGGGGAGCTGTTTTTT,TRBJ2-2,13,-,-,TRBV5-1
CASSQAREGLYNEQFF,TGTGCCAGCAGCCAAGCGCGGGAGGGCCTTTACAATGAGCAGTTCTTC,TRBJ2-1,16,-,TRBD2,TRBV14
CASSEESNTDTQYF,TGTGCCAGCAGCGAGGAATCCAACACAGATACGCAGTATTTT,TRBJ2-3,14,-,-,TRBV9
CASRWAGVSEQYF,TGTGCCAGCAGGTGGGCGGGGGTTAGCGAGCAGTACTTC,TRBJ2-7,13,-,TRBD2,TRBV11-2
CAISERQGVASPLHF,TGTGCCATCAGTGAGAGACAGGGGGTCGCTTCACCCCTCCACTTT,TRBJ1-6,15,medium-sized,TRBD1,TRBV10-3
CASPPELGGIEQYF,TGTGCCAGCCCTCCTGAGTTGGGGGGTATCGAGCAGTACTTC,TRBJ2-7,14,once,-,TRBV6-5
CAIGGPGTSGGQETQYF,TGTGCCATCGGCGGACCCGGGACTAGCGGGGGTCAAGAGACCCAGTACTTC,TRBJ2-5,17,-,TRBD2,TRBV10-3
CASEAGGSYEQYF,TGTGCCAGTGAAGCGGGAGGGTCCTACGAGCAGTACTTC,TRBJ2-7,13,once,TRBD2,TRBV28
CASSRLAGSNTQYF,TGTGCCAGCAGCCGTCTAGCGGGATCGAATACGCAGTATTTT,TRBJ2-3,14,-,TRBD2,TRBV28
CASSPQGAGRYEQYF,TGTGCCAGCAGCCCGCAGGGGGCTGGACGCTACGAGCAGTACTTC,TRBJ2-7,15,-,TRBD1,TRBV4-2
CASSSLGLAGSQETQYF,TGCGCCAGCAGCTCCCTGGGACTAGCGGGATCCCAAGAGACCCAGTACTTC,TRBJ2-5,17,-,TRBD2,TRBV5-1
CAITGRANYGYTF,TGTGCCATCACCGGCAGGGCTAACTATGGCTACACCTTC,TRBJ1-2,13,-,-,TRBV10-3
CASRTVGGSYEQYF,TGTGCCAGCAGGACGGTGGGGGGATCCTACGAGCAGTACTTC,TRBJ2-7,14,-,-,TRBV5-5
CASSFGTLYNEQFF,TGTGCCAGCAGCTTCGGGACTCTATACAATGAGCAGTTCTTC,TRBJ2-1,14,few,-,TRBV11-1
CASSLGPDSNQPQHF,TGCGCCAGCAGCTTGGGGCCCGATAGCAATCAGCCCCAGCATTTT,TRBJ1-5,15,-,-,TRBV5-1
CAISRTGTGIQPQHF,TGTGCCATCAGTCGTACCGGGACAGGGATTCAGCCCCAGCATTTT,TRBJ1-5,15,few,TRBD1,TRBV10-3
CSVQDTTTNEKLFF,TGCAGCGTCCAAGACACTACAACTAATGAAAAACTGTTTTTT,TRBJ1-4,14,-,-,TRBV29-1
CASSPGGTSSYNEQFF,TGCGCCAGCAGCCCAGGGGGGACAAGCTCCTACAATGAGCAGTTCTTC,TRBJ2-1,16,-,-,TRBV5-1
CASSLAPQGVVGNTIYF,TGTGCCAGCAGTCTAGCCCCTCAGGGGGTTGTAGGAAACACCATATATTTT,TRBJ1-3,17,-,TRBD1,TRBV3-1/TRBV3-2
CASSTGGKLFF,TGTGCCAGCAGCACCGGAGGAAAACTGTTTTTT,TRBJ1-4,11,-,-,TRBV7-9
CASSIRAQGAGSYGYTF,TGTGCCAGTAGTATCCGAGCACAGGGGGCGGGTTCCTATGGCTACACCTTC,TRBJ1-2,17,-,TRBD1,TRBV19
CSVTGTGGVGGELFF,TGCAGCGTAACCGGGACAGGGGGCGTTGGCGGGGAGCTGTTTTTT,TRBJ2-2,15,-,TRBD1,TRBV29-1
CASSEGGGEAFF,TGTGCCAGCAGTGAGGGGGGAGGTGAAGCTTTCTTT,TRBJ1-1,12,-,-,TRBV6-4
CSVDGGAGELFF,TGCAGCGTTGACGGGGGGGCCGGGGAGCTGTTTTTT,TRBJ2-2,12,-,TRBD2,TRBV29-1
CASSLTGNGINGYTF,TGTGCCAGCAGCTTGACAGGGAACGGGATTAATGGCTACACCTTC,TRBJ1-2,15,-,TRBD1,TRBV7-3
CASNRQGAMETQYF,TGTGCCAGCAACCGACAGGGGGCTATGGAGACCCAGTACTTC,TRBJ2-5,14,-,TRBD1,TRBV6-5
CASSLEGTGGVTDTQYF,TGCGCCAGCAGCTTGGAAGGGACAGGGGGCGTCACAGATACGCAGTATTTT,TRBJ2-3,17,-,TRBD1,TRBV5-1
CASSQAWGKAFF,TGTGCCAGCAGCCAAGCTTGGGGGAAAGCTTTCTTT,TRBJ1-1,12,-,-,TRBV3-1/TRBV3-2
CASSRSSGRVNEQFF,TGTGCCAGTAGTAGATCTAGCGGGAGGGTAAATGAGCAGTTCTTC,TRBJ2-1,15,-,TRBD2,TRBV19
CASSQGNLALYNEQFF,TGTGCCAGCAGCCAAGGGAACCTAGCGTTATACAATGAGCAGTTCTTC,TRBJ2-1,16,-,-,TRBV3-1/TRBV3-2
CASSTRDKSAGNTIYF,TGTGCCAGTAGTACCAGAGACAAAAGCGCAGGAAACACCATATATTTT,TRBJ1-3,16,few,-,TRBV19
CAISESPWGEGYNEQFF,TGTGCCATCAGTGAGTCACCTTGGGGGGAAGGCTACAATGAGCAGTTCTTC,TRBJ2-1,17,once,-,TRBV10-3
CASRRTSGTYEQYF,TGTGCCAGCAGGCGGACTAGCGGTACCTACGAGCAGTACTTC,TRBJ2-7,14,-,TRBD2,TRBV7-2
CASSLAWDKKQETQYF,TGTGCCAGCAGCTTGGCCTGGGACAAAAAACAAGAGACCCAGTACTTC,TRBJ2-5,16,-,-,TRBV5-6
CASSSIAGEETQYF,TGTGCCAGCAGCTCGATAGCGGGAGAAGAGACCCAGTACTTC,TRBJ2-5,14,-,TRBD2,TRBV7-2
CASSLLGQANYGYTF,TGTGCCAGCAGCTTGCTTGGACAGGCGAACTATGGCTACACCTTC,TRBJ1-2,15,-,TRBD1,TRBV5-4
CASSELLCGAQETEAFF,TGTGCCAGCAGTGAATTGTTGTGTGGGGCCCAGGAGACTGAAGCTTTCTTT,TRBJ1-1,17,few,-,TRBV25-1
CASSSGGSYNEQFF,TGTGCCAGCAGCTCGGGCGGTTCCTACAATGAGCAGTTCTTC,TRBJ2-1,14,few,-,TRBV5-8
CASSVLPGPSYEQYF,TGTGCCAGCAGCGTATTACCGGGACCTTCCTACGAGCAGTACTTC,TRBJ2-7,15,-,-,TRBV7-2
CASGGSVSNQPQHF,TGTGCCAGCGGAGGGTCAGTTAGCAATCAGCCCCAGCATTTT,TRBJ1-5,14,-,-,TRBV7-9
CASSPYGQGVAEAFF,TGTGCCAGCAGTCCCTACGGACAGGGGGTGGCTGAAGCTTTCTTT,TRBJ1-1,15,-,TRBD1,TRBV2
CASSQDWGTGVPLYYGYTF,TGTGCCAGCAGCCAAGACTGGGGGACAGGGGTTCCTCTCTACTATGGCTACACCTTC,TRBJ1-2,19,-,TRBD1,TRBV3-1/TRBV3-2
CASEDRNYGYTF,TGTGCCAGCGAGGACAGGAACTATGGCTACACCTTC,TRBJ1-2,12,-,TRBD1,TRBV6-5
CASSSDQGQPQHF,TGTGCCAGCAGCTCGGACCAGGGCCAGCCCCAGCATTTT,TRBJ1-5,13,-,-,TRBV7-2
CASSQEDRGTKFRAEAFF,TGCGCCAGCAGCCAAGAAGACAGGGGGACGAAATTCCGCGCTGAAGCTTTCTTT,TRBJ1-1,18,-,TRBD1,TRBV4-1
CASSLNIEGTEAFF,TGTGCCAGCAGCCTAAACATAGAGGGCACTGAAGCTTTCTTT,TRBJ1-1,14,-,-,TRBV4-2
CASTRGETQYF,TGTGCCAGCACGCGGGGAGAGACCCAGTACTTC,TRBJ2-5,11,-,-,TRBV12-3/TRBV12-4
CASSLGGGLDTQYF,TGTGCCAGCAGCCTAGGCGGCGGGTTGGATACGCAGTATTTT,TRBJ2-3,14,-,-,TRBV7-3
CASSPPGLAGETQYF,TGTGCCAGCTCACCACCAGGACTAGCGGGAGAGACCCAGTACTTC,TRBJ2-5,15,-,TRBD2,TRBV18